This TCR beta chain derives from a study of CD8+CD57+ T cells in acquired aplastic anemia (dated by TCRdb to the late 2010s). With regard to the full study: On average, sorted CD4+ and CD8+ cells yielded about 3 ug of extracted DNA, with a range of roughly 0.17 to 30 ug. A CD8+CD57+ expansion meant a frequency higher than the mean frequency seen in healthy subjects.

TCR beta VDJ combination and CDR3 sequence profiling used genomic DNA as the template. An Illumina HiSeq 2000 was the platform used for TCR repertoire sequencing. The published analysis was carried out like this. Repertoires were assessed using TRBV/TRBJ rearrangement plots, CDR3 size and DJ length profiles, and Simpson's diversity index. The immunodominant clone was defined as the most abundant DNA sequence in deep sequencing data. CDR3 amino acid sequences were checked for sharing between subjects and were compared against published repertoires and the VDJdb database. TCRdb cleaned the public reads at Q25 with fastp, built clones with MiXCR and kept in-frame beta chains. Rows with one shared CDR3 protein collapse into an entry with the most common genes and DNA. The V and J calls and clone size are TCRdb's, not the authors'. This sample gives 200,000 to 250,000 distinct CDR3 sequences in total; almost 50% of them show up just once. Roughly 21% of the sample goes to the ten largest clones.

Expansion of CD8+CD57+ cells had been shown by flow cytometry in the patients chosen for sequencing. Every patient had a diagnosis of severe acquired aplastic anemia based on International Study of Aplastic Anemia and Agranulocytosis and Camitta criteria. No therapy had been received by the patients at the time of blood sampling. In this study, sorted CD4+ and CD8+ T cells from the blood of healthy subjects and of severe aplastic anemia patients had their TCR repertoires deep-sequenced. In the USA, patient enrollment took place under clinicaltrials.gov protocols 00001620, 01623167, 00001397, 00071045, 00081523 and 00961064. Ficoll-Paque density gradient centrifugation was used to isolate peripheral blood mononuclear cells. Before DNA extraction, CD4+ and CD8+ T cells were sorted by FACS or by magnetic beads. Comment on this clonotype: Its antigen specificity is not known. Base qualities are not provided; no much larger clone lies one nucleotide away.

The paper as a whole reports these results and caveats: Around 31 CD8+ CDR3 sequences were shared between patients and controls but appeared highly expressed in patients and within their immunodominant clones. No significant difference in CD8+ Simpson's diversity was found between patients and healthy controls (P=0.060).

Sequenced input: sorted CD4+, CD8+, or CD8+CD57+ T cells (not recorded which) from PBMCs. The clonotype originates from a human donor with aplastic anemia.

The sequenced DNA: TGTGCCAGCAGTTACTCAGGGACGAACCCCCGGAAGACCCAGTACTTC. The resulting protein is CASSYSGTNPRKTQYF. Here the chain combines TRBV6-1 and TRBJ2-5, with the D gene tentatively TRBD1 or TRBD2, based on 5 matching bases in each. CDR1 MNHNS and CDR2 SASEGT were looked up in the germline V gene. From its cysteine to its phenylalanine, the CDR3 spans 16 amino acids. CDR3 DNA is the only sequence kept; it has 48 bases, read in frame from the first base. The V end loses 5 bases and the J end loses 6 bases, and a stretch of 22 bases separates them.